The present TCR beta chain was sequenced within a study of blood T cell repertoires in COVID-19. Assay used: immunoSEQ multiplex PCR; TCRdb lists only in-frame clones, some missing. This sample yields 160,000 or so clones, of which 80% to 90% are seen a single time; roughly 8% belongs to the top ten. Participant reports of clinical history set cohort assignment. The CDR3 covers 13 residues. Germline V gene sequence: CDR1 SGHAT, CDR2 FQNNGV. V lost 0 bases to trimming and J lost 3 bases, with 5 bases between them. The clonotype comes from a woman aged 45-59 years who had recovered from COVID-19. What was sequenced was PBMCs or T cells enriched from blood (not recorded which). The gene calls are TRBV11-2 and TRBJ1-1; D is unresolved. Written as DNA, the CDR3 is TGTGCCAGCAGCTTAGATCCGTACACTGAAGCTTTCTTT. This translates into CASSLDPYTEAFF. Based on the CDR3 plus reference TRBV11-2 and TRBJ1-1, the full variable domain is EAGVAQSPRYKIIEKRQSVAFWCNPISGHATLYWYQQILGQGPKLLIQFQNNGVVDDSQLPKDRFSAERLKGVDSTLKIQPAKLEDSAVYLCASSLDPYTEAFFGQGTRLTVV.